This T cell receptor (beta chain) was sequenced for a study of cytomegalovirus exposure and HLA in healthy donors. Study-wide findings and caveats: When analyzed later, a missense DCLRE1C variant was found to be linked to TCR beta V- and J-gene trimming. A later look showed TCR association rates differing by HLA locus, highest for DRB1 and lowest for HLA-C. Donor immune exposure was known only as CMV serostatus.

PCR involved 60 Vbeta and 13 Jbeta primers. The assay was immunoSEQ multiplex PCR, and TCRdb's table has in-frame clones only and misses some. The sample holds roughly 100,000 clones, 65% to 80% seen once. At sampling all donors were nominally healthy, likely with unrecorded immune exposures. With regard to this clone: Its antigen remains unidentified.

V was clipped by 5 bases and J by 7 bases; unmatched bases: 4. The CDR3 spans 14 residues. The germline V gene has CDR1 SGHRS and CDR2 YFSETQ. This chain links TRBV5-1 with TRBJ2-1; TRBD1 matches 12 bases. Sequencing input: PBMCs. The clonotype comes from a man aged 60 to 75 in good health and CMV-seronegative. CDR3 residues: CASRRDRGQNEQFF. CDR3 nucleotides: TGCGCCAGCAGACGGGACAGGGGGCAGAATGAGCAGTTCTTC.